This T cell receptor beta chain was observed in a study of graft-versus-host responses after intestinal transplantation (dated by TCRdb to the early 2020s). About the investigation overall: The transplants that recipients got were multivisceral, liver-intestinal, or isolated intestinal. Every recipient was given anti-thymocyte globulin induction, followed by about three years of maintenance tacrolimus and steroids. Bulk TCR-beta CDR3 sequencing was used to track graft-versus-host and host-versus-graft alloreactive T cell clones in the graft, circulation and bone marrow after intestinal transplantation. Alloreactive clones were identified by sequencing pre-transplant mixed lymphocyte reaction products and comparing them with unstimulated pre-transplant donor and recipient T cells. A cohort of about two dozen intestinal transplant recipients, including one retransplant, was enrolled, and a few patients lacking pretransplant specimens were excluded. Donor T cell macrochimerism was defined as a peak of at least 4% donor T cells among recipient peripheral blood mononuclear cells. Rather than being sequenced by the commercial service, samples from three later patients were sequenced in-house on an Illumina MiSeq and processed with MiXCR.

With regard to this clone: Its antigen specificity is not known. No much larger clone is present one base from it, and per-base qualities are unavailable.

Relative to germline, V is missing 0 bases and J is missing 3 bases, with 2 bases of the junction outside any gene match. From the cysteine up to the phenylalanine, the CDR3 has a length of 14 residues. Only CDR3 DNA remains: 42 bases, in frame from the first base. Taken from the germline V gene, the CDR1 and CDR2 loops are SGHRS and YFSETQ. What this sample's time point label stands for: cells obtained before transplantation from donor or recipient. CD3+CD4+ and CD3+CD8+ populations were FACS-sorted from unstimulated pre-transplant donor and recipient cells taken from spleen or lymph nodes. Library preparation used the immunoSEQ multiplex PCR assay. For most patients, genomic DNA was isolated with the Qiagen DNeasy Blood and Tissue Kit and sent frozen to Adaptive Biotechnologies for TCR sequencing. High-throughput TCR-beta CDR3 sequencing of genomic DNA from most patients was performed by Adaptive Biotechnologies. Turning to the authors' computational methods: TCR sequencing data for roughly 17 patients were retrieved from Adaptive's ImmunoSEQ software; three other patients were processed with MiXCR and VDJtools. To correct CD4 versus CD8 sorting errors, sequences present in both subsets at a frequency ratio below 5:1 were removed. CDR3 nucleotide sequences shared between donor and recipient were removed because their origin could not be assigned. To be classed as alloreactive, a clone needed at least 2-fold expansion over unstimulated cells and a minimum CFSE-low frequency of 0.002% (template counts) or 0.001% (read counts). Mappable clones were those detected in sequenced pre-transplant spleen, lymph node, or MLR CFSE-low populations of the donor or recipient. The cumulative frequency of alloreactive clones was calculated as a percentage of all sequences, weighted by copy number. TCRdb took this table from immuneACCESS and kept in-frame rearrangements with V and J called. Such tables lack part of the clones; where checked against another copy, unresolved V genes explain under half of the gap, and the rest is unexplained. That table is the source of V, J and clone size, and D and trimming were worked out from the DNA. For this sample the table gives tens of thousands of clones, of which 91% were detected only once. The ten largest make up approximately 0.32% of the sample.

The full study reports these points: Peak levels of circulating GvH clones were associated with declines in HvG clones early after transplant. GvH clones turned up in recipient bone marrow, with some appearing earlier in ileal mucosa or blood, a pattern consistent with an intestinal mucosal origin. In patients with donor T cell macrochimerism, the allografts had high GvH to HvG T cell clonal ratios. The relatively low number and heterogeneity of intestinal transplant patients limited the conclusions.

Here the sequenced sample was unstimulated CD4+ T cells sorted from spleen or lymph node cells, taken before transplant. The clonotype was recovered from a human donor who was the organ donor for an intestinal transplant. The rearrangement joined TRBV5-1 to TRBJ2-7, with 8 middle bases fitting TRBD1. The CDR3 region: CASSLDRGFYEQYF. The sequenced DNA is TGCGCCAGCAGCTTGGACAGGGGGTTCTACGAGCAGTACTTC.